This T cell receptor beta chain originates from a study of molecular identifiers for immune sequencing clone quantification. The study's findings and limits: Molecules of identical TCR sharing a barcode could underestimate highly expanded clone sizes.

Previously described methods and listed TCR primers produced bulk TCR libraries. MiXCR, run by TCRdb on the PCR reads, gives a single entry per CDR3 protein. The sample has roughly 97,000 distinct CDR3 sequences, approximately 25% seen once; the top ten hold more than 0.8%. This clonotype was recorded at least ten times. Its antigen remains unknown. CDR1 and CDR2 from the germline V gene are SGHAT and FQNNGV. The ends were cut back, 1 base at V and 3 bases at J, with 9 bases in the middle. CDR3 length: 14 residues. This receptor was obtained from a human donor in good health. Some libraries in this study had Jurkat cell RNA spiked in. This chain links TRBV11-2 with TRBJ2-5; a possible D gene is TRBD1 (6 bases). Sequencing input: naive CD8+ T cells from blood, with Jurkat cell RNA spiked in. The subset was: FACS-sorted CD8+CD4-CCR7+CD45RA+ naive T cells. CDR3 region: CASSLAGVEETQYF. The DNA of the CDR3 is TGTGCCAGCAGCTTAGCAGGGGTCGAAGAGACCCAGTACTTC.